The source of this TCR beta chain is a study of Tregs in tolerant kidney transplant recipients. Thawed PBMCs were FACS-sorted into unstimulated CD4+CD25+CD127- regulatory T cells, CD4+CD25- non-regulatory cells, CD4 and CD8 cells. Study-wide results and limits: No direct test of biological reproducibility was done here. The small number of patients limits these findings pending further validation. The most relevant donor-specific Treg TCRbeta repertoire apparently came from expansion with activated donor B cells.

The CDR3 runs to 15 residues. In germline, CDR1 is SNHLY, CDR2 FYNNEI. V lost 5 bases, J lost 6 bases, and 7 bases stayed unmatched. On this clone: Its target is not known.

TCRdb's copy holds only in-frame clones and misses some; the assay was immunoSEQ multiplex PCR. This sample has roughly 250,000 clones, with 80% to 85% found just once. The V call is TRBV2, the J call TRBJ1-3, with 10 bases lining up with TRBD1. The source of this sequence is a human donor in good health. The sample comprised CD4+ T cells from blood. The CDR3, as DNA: TGTGCCAGCAGTCCGGGACAGGGGATAGCAAACACCATATATTTT. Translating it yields CASSPGQGIANTIYF.